This T cell receptor (beta chain) is drawn from a study of beta chain features in type 1 diabetes. By way of CD45RO/CCR7/CD25/CD127/CD95/CD27, the CD4+ regulatory, stem cell-like memory, central memory and naive cells were sorted. This CDR3 has 12 residues. Germline CDR1 reads GTSNPN; CDR2 reads SVGIG (reference sequence). V was trimmed by 1 base and J by 12 bases, leaving 13 bases between them. This clone was recorded a few times. The isolated RNA, all of it, was reverse transcribed, so expressed TCRB transcripts were what got sequenced. This table comes from immunoSEQ multiplex PCR, and its TCRdb copy is limited to in-frame clones, with some not included. The repertoire holds about 160,000 clones, with about 9.1% as singletons.

The gene calls are TRBV30 and TRBJ2-1; maybe TRBD2 (6 bases). This clonotype was sampled from a woman aged 18-35 years in good health. The specimen sequenced was central memory CD4+ T cells from blood. The CDR3 region is CAWSEGVGGQFF. The DNA of the CDR3 is TGTGCCTGGAGTGAAGGGGTGGGGGGGCAGTTCTTC.